The next 12 T cell receptor beta chains were all read from a single sample in a study of cytomegalovirus exposure and HLA in healthy donors. The PCR made use of 60 Vbeta and 13 Jbeta primers. Here immunoSEQ multiplex PCR was the method, and the copy in TCRdb shows in-frame clones only, minus some. The top ten clones hold 1.5% of a sample with 60,000 or so clones, more than 80% of them seen once. Sequenced sample: PBMCs. The receptors stem from a man aged 25 to 40 in good health and CMV-seropositive.

On this clone itself: The same CDR3 arises from other DNA sequences in this sample as well. The CDR3 region is CATSRGLEETQYF. In nucleotides, the CDR3 is TGTGCCACCAGCAGAGGACTAGAAGAGACCCAGTACTTC. The chain recombines TRBV15 with TRBJ2-5, with a tentative D call TRBD2 (6 bases). Trimming took off 1 base at V and 3 bases at J, with 6 bases between the two ends. This CDR3 is built from 13 residues. Per germline, CDR1 LNHNV and CDR2 YYDKDF (reference sequence).

The rearrangement joins TRBV6-6 to TRBJ2-2, with D unresolved. Germline CDR1 and CDR2: MNHNY and SVGAGI (reference sequence). The CDR3 has 14 residues. The V and J ends lost 2 bases and 4 bases respectively, with 8 bases between them. The CDR3 loop reads CASSYNQVTGELFF. In DNA form, the CDR3 reads TGTGCCAGCAGTTACAATCAGGTCACCGGGGAGCTGTTTTTT.

The chain joins TRBV6-1 to TRBJ1-5; 7 bases are shared with TRBD1. Trimming removed 4 bases from V and 2 bases from J; junction bases left unmatched: 17. The CDR3 is 19 amino acids. Per the germline V gene, CDR1 is MNHNS and CDR2 is SASEGT. The CDR3 sequence is CASSGYRIGQAVRNQPQHF. The DNA for the CDR3 is TGTGCCAGCAGTGGATACCGCATTGGACAGGCCGTCCGCAATCAGCCCCAGCATTTT.

The chain combines TRBV5-1 with TRBJ2-2, with D possibly TRBD2 on 6 matching bases. V lost 0 bases and J lost 6, with 9 bases in between. The germline CDR1 and CDR2 sequences are SGHRS and YFSETQ. The CDR3 is 14 amino acids. CDR3 amino acids: CASSLESGAGELFF. The CDR3 DNA reads TGCGCCAGCAGCTTGGAGTCGGGGGCCGGGGAGCTGTTTTTT.

The chain uses TRBV10-3 and TRBJ2-3; TRBD1 aligns across 8 bases. The ends lost 9 bases at V and 3 bases at J; junction bases unmatched: 2. This CDR3 is 12 amino acids long. The germline V gene encodes CDR1 ENHRY and CDR2 SYGVKD. The CDR3 spells CAIRQGTDTQYF. The CDR3, as DNA: TGTGCCATTAGACAGGGGACAGATACGCAGTATTTT.

On this clone itself: An end of the junction differs from the germline gene, which may be a read error. This chain links TRBV7-7 with TRBJ2-1; 12 bases are a match to TRBD2. Germline V lookup: CDR1 SSHAT, CDR2 FNYEAQ (reference sequence). There are 17 residues in the CDR3. This chain's CDR3 is CASSRLAGEGTYNEQFF. The CDR3 nucleotides read TGTGCTAGCAGTCGACTAGCGGGAGAAGGGACCTACAATGAGCAGTTCTTC. Full variable domain (missing parts from reference TRBV7-7 and TRBJ2-1): GAGVSQSPRYKVTKRGQDVTLRCDPISSHATLYWYQQALGQGPEFLTYFNYEAQPDKSGLPSDRFSAERPEGSISTLTIQRTEQRDSAMYRCASSRLAGEGTYNEQFFGPGTRLTVL.

The chain links TRBV5-6 to TRBJ2-5; tentatively, D is TRBD1 (5 bases). V was clipped by 2 bases and J by 5 bases, with 10 bases between them. CDR3 length equals 13 residues. CDR1 and CDR2 (germline): SGHDT, YYEEEE. CDR3 sequence reads: CASSFQGEETQYF. The CDR3 DNA follows: TGTGCCAGCAGCTTCCAGGGCGAGGAGACCCAGTACTTC.

This clone occurred a few times. This CDR3 reads CASSRRSGSNTEAFF. In nucleotides, the CDR3 is TGTGCCAGCAGCCGAAGGTCGGGATCGAACACTGAAGCTTTCTTT. The J gene is TRBJ1-1, the V gene TRBV13; D is unclear. Looked up from germline, CDR1 is PRHDT and CDR2 is FYEKMQ (reference sequence). V was clipped by 5 bases and J by 1 base, with 14 bases between them. This CDR3 spans 15 amino acids.

The CDR3 region has the DNA TGTGCCATCAGAGGGACAGGGGGGACCTACGAGCAGTACTTC. Protein sequence: CAIRGTGGTYEQYF. The gene calls are TRBV10-3 and TRBJ2-7; 11 bases agree with TRBD1. Germline CDR1 ENHRY, CDR2 SYGVKD. The CDR3 runs to 14 residues. Trimming at V came to 6 bases and at J to 2 bases, leaving 3 bases not matched to a gene.

The J gene is TRBJ2-3, the V gene TRBV5-6, with D maybe TRBD1 (5 bases). CDR1 SGHDT and CDR2 YYEEEE come from the germline V gene. The CDR3 contains 15 residues. V was trimmed by 0 bases and J by 8 bases, leaving 16 bases between them. CDR3 residues: CASSLGGGRQGTQYF. The CDR3 DNA is TGTGCCAGCAGCTTGGGGGGCGGTCGCCAGGGTACGCAGTATTTT. Full variable domain (remainder filled in from reference TRBV5-6 and TRBJ2-3): DAGVTQSPTHLIKTRGQQVTLRCSPKSGHDTVSWYQQALGQGPQFIFQYYEEEERQRGNFPDRFSGHQFPNYSSELNVNALLLGDSALYLCASSLGGGRQGTQYFGPGTRLTVL.

The rearrangement joins TRBV15 to TRBJ2-6; TRBD1 matches 8 bases. Per germline, CDR1 LNHNV and CDR2 YYDKDF (reference sequence). With 9 bases clipped from V and 4 bases from J, the junction kept 2 bases outside the gene matches. This CDR3 is 13 amino acids long. CDR3 loop: CATTGEGANVLTF. Written as DNA, the CDR3 is TGTGCCACGACAGGGGAGGGGGCCAACGTCCTGACTTTC.

The chain carries TRBV30 and TRBJ1-3; 8 nucleotides agree with TRBD1. This CDR3 has 17 residues. Germline-derived CDR1 and CDR2 are GTSNPN and SVGIG (reference sequence). J lost 2 bases, V lost 4 bases, and 13 bases had no gene match. The CDR3 DNA follows: TGTGCCTGGACCCCCCTCCCGGACAGGGCAGCTGGAAACACCATATATTTT. Residues: CAWTPLPDRAAGNTIYF.